The 25 T cell receptor beta chains below all came from one sample that was sequenced in a study of cytomegalovirus exposure and HLA in healthy donors. With 60 Vbeta and 13 Jbeta primers, the PCR was carried out. Assay used: immunoSEQ multiplex PCR; TCRdb lists only in-frame clones, some missing. This repertoire shows more than 80,000 clones, 71% found once; its top ten account for roughly 2.8%. Material for sequencing was PBMCs. All receptors derive from a female donor in good health and CMV-seronegative.

CDR3 sequence: CALTRSGQNTIYF. CDR3 DNA sequence: TGTGCCCTCACTCGGTCAGGGCAGAACACCATATATTTT. The rearrangement uses TRBV30 and TRBJ1-3; D may be TRBD1 (5 bases). The CDR3 length is 13 residues. Germline V CDR1 and CDR2: GTSNPN, SVGIG (reference sequence). Trimming cost V 8 bases and J 7 bases, with 18 bases left between them.

The rearrangement links TRBV20-1 to TRBJ1-2; D remains unclear. Germline CDR1 is DFQATT and CDR2 is SNEGSKA (reference sequence). Trimming left V 5 bases short and J 10 bases short, with 11 bases between. This CDR3 spans 10 amino acids. For the CDR3, the DNA is TGCAGTGCTTGGGAGAGGGACTACACCTTC. It encodes CSAWERDYTF.

The chain recombines TRBV28 with TRBJ2-7, with a tentative D call TRBD1 (6 bases). Germline V gene data show CDR1 as MDHEN and CDR2 as SYDVKM. The CDR3 has 13 residues. The germline V and J ends were trimmed by 3 bases and 4 bases, with 10 bases remaining between them. The CDR3 sequence is CASSLAGAYEQYF. CDR3 coding DNA: TGTGCCAGCAGTTTGGCAGGGGCGTACGAGCAGTACTTC.

This chain joins TRBV7-3 and TRBJ2-1, with TRBD2 identical over 7 bases. CDR1 is SGHTA, CDR2 FQGTGA, per germline. This CDR3 has 15 amino acids. V shed 5 bases and J 0 bases; nucleotides not matched to a gene: 4. The CDR3 loop is CASSQAGSSYNEQFF. For the CDR3, the DNA is TGTGCCAGCAGCCAAGCGGGAAGCTCCTACAATGAGCAGTTCTTC.

V and J are TRBV5-5 and TRBJ2-7; 9 bases align to TRBD1. This CDR3 is built from 15 residues. Germline V lookup: CDR1 SGHKS, CDR2 YYEKEE (reference sequence). Trimming removed 4 bases from V and 2 bases from J; junction bases left unmatched: 7. The CDR3 DNA is TGTGCCAGCAGCCCTGACAGGGGGGGAGCCTACGAGCAGTACTTC. Translation gives CASSPDRGGAYEQYF.

This rearrangement joins TRBV12-5 to TRBJ1-5; possible D gene TRBD1, 6 bases. The CDR3 contains 19 residues. Germline V CDR1 and CDR2: LGHNT, FRNRAP. V was shortened by 0 bases and J by 1 base, with 19 bases between the two germline ends. The CDR3 region has the DNA TGTGCTAGTGGTTTGGTACAGCGGTCAGGGGCGCGGAGCAATCAGCCCCAGCATTTT. This encodes CASGLVQRSGARSNQPQHF.

The CDR3 is CASSPLYGQGVNTGELFF. Here the CDR3 DNA reads TGCGCCAGCAGTCCTCTTTATGGCCAGGGTGTAAACACCGGGGAGCTGTTTTTT. J is TRBJ2-2 and V is TRBV4-1; a possible D gene is TRBD1 (5 bases). Deletions cut 6 bases from V and 2 bases from J, with 22 bases between. The CDR3 extends over 18 amino acids. Germline V gives CDR1 MGHRA, CDR2 YSYEKL.

The CDR3 DNA sequence: TGTGCCAGCAGAACCGCAGGACTAGTCGAGCAGTACTTC. It is translated as CASRTAGLVEQYF. This sequence joins TRBV6-1 and TRBJ2-7, with 7 bases aligning to TRBD2. Germline V gene data show CDR1 as MNHNS and CDR2 as SASEGT. V gave up 6 bases and J gave up 6 bases; unmatched junction bases: 8. This CDR3 comprises 13 residues.

This sequence joins TRBV9 and TRBJ2-1, with D possibly matching TRBD1 (6 bases). The CDR3 contains 16 residues. Germline assignment: CDR1 SGDLS and CDR2 YYNGEE. Trimming stripped 4 bases from V and 0 bases from J, with 14 bases between. The CDR3 region has the DNA TGTGCCAGCAGCCATAGAGGGGGAAGCTCCTACAATGAGCAGTTCTTC. Translating gives CASSHRGGSSYNEQFF.

This chain joins TRBV6-1 and TRBJ1-2; D remains unclear. The CDR3 runs to 14 residues. V lost 2 bases and J lost 6, with 13 bases in between. CDR1 is MNHNS and CDR2 is SASEGT in the germline V gene. This chain's CDR3 is CASSELRGTDGYTF. In nucleotides, the CDR3 is TGTGCCAGCAGTGAACTTCGGGGAACCGATGGCTACACCTTC.

The rearrangement uses TRBV23-1 and TRBJ1-5; tentatively, D is TRBD1 (6 bases). TRBV23-1 has ORF status, its function being uncertain. This CDR3 contains 18 residues. Trimming cost V 0 bases and J 9 bases, with 24 bases left between them. Here the CDR3 DNA reads TGCGCCAGCAGTCAATCGAGGGACAAGCCTCAATCACGCTGGCCCCAGCATTTT. Amino acid sequence: CASSQSRDKPQSRWPQHF.

The genes are TRBV2 and TRBJ2-5; 10 nucleotides align to TRBD2. The CDR3 spans 14 residues. The germline gives CDR1 SNHLY, CDR2 FYNNEI. The V and J ends lost 7 bases and 2 bases, in that order; junction bases with no gene match: 4. The CDR3 region is CASKSGRDQETQYF. DNA for the CDR3: TGTGCCAGCAAAAGCGGGAGGGATCAAGAGACCCAGTACTTC.

The rearrangement joins TRBV10-2 to TRBJ2-6; possible D gene TRBD1, 6 bases. V was trimmed by 7 bases and J by 0 bases, leaving 13 bases between them. The germline gives CDR1 WSHSY, CDR2 SAAADI. The CDR3 runs to 16 residues. DNA for the CDR3: TGCGCCAGCAATCCGACAGGAGACTCTGGGGCCAACGTCCTGACTTTC. Translation: CASNPTGDSGANVLTF.

This clone was detected only a few times. V and J are TRBV5-1 and TRBJ1-1; TRBD1 aligns across 9 bases. Looked up from germline, CDR1 is SGHRS and CDR2 is YFSETQ. CDR3 length equals 16 residues. The trim removed 10 bases at V and 3 bases at J, leaving 16 bases unmatched. The CDR3: CAGVRTGAASYTEAFF. CDR3 sequence (DNA): TGCGCCGGAGTTAGGACAGGGGCCGCTTCGTACACTGAAGCTTTCTTT.

This clone occurred a few times. V and J are TRBV5-5 and TRBJ2-5, with D tentatively TRBD1 (6 bases). Germline V gene lookup returns CDR1 SGHKS and CDR2 YYEKEE (reference sequence). The CDR3 sequence is 14 residues long. V dropped 0 bases and J dropped 5 bases, with 11 bases sitting between them. CDR3 nucleotide sequence: TGTGCCAGCAGCTTGGCTACAGGGCAGGAGACCCAGTACTTC. It specifies CASSLATGQETQYF.

The V and J genes are TRBV5-4 and TRBJ2-2; D not resolved. This CDR3 contains 11 residues. CDR1 is SGHNT and CDR2 is YYREEE in the germline V gene (reference sequence). V dropped 3 bases and J dropped 5 bases, with 2 bases sitting between them. CDR3: CASSSTGELFF. The DNA for the CDR3 is TGTGCCAGCAGCTCTACCGGGGAGCTGTTTTTT.

J is TRBJ2-3 and V is TRBV7-6, with D uncertain. The germline CDR1 and CDR2 sequences are SGHVS and FNYEAQ. CDR3 length equals 11 residues. Trimming pared 2 bases from V and 5 bases from J, leaving 2 bases between. CDR3 region: CASSLLDTQYF. The CDR3 nucleotides read TGTGCCAGCAGCTTACTAGATACGCAGTATTTT.

This clone showed up just once. The J gene is TRBJ2-3, the V gene TRBV15; 11 nucleotides line up with TRBD1. Germline V gene sequence: CDR1 LNHNV, CDR2 YYDKDF (reference sequence). The CDR3 is 16 residues long. Trimming removed 1 base from V and 3 bases from J; junction bases left unmatched: 3. The CDR3 region is CATSRGTGGGTDTQYF. The DNA of the CDR3 is TGTGCCACCAGCAGAGGGACAGGGGGCGGGACAGATACGCAGTATTTT.

This clone was detected a few times. V gene TRBV7-2 combines with J gene TRBJ1-5, with 7 bases that match TRBD1. The V and J ends lost 5 bases and 5 bases, in that order; junction bases with no gene match: 9. CDR1 SGHTA and CDR2 FQGNSA come from the germline V gene. The CDR3 spans 15 residues. CDR3 nucleotides: TGTGCCAGCAGCCTCTTGACAGGGCGGGATCAGCCCCAGCATTTT. Amino acids: CASSLLTGRDQPQHF.

The V and J genes are TRBV7-8 and TRBJ1-2; 10 bases map to TRBD1. The ends lost 5 bases at V and 12 bases at J; junction bases unmatched: 18. The CDR3 length is 16 residues. Germline V gene lookup returns CDR1 SGHVS and CDR2 FQNEAQ. The CDR3: CASSPRRQGATFGDTF. For the CDR3, the DNA is TGTGCCAGCAGCCCCCGGAGACAGGGGGCGACGTTCGGGGACACCTTC.

The rearrangement links TRBV11-2 to TRBJ2-7; 7 bases agree with TRBD2. Germline V gene sequence: CDR1 SGHAT, CDR2 FQNNGV. With V trimmed by 5 bases and J by 4 bases, 5 bases remained unmatched. This CDR3 has 13 residues. This CDR3 is CASSLGLLYEQYF. The CDR3 DNA sequence: TGTGCCAGCAGCCTGGGACTACTATACGAGCAGTACTTC.

The chain couples TRBV15 to TRBJ2-7; D is unclear. The CDR3 runs to 13 residues. The germline V gene has CDR1 LNHNV and CDR2 YYDKDF (reference sequence). Trimming left V 2 bases short and J 2 bases short, with 7 bases between. The CDR3 coding sequence is TGTGCCACCAGCAGAACAAGAACCTACGAGCAGTACTTC. Amino acid sequence: CATSRTRTYEQYF.

This clone was seen more than once but under ten times. This rearrangement joins TRBV7-9 to TRBJ2-5, with D possibly TRBD2 on 6 matching bases. The V end lost 5 bases, the J end lost 6 bases, and 16 bases lay between the germline ends. CDR3 size: 14 residues. Germline CDR1 and CDR2: SEHNR and FQNEAQ (reference sequence). In nucleotides, the CDR3 is TGTGCCAGCAGCCAAACGGGACTTTTGAAGACCCAGTACTTC. Protein: CASSQTGLLKTQYF.

The chain recombines TRBV6-5 with TRBJ2-7, with TRBD1 matching over 9 bases. Trimming removed 5 bases from V and 7 bases from J; junction bases left unmatched: 12. This CDR3 has 15 residues. The germline CDR1 and CDR2 sequences are MNHEY and SVGAGI. The DNA for the CDR3 is TGTGCCAGCAGTACACCGGGACAGGGACAGGTGGAGCAGTACTTC. Translating it yields CASSTPGQGQVEQYF.

This rearrangement joins TRBV4-2 to TRBJ2-1, with TRBD2 as a possible D gene (6 bases). The germline V and J ends were trimmed by 4 bases and 5 bases, with 15 bases remaining between them. CDR3 size: 15 residues. CDR1 is LGHNA, CDR2 YNFKEQ, per germline. CDR3 DNA sequence: TGTGCCAGCAGCCCCGAGGGTAGCGGCAACAATGAGCAGTTCTTC. This encodes CASSPEGSGNNEQFF.